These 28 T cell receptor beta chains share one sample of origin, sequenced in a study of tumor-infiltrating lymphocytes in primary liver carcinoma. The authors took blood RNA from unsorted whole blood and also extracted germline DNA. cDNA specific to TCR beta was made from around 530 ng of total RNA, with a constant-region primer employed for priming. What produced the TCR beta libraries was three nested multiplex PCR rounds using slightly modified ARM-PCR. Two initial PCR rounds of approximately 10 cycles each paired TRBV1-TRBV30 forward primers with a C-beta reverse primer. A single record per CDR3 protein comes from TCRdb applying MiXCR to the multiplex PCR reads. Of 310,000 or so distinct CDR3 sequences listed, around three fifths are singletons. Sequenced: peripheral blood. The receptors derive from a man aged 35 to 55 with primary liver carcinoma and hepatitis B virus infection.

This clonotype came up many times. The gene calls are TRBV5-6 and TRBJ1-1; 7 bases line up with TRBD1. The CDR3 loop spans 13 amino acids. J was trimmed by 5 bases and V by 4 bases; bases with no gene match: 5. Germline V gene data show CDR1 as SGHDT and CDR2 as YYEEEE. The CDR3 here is CASSMRGLTEAFF. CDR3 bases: TGTGCCAGCAGCATGAGGGGGCTAACTGAAGCTTTCTTT. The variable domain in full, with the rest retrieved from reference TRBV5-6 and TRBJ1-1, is DAGVTQSPTHLIKTRGQQVTLRCSPKSGHDTVSWYQQALGQGPQFIFQYYEEEERQRGNFPDRFSGHQFPNYSSELNVNALLLGDSALYLCASSMRGLTEAFFGQGTRLTVV.

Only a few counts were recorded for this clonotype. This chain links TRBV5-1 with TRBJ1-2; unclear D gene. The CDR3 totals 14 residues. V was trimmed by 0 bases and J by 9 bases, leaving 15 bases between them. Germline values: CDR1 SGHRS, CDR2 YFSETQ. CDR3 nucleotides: TGCGCCAGCAGCTTGGATTCCCAGGCTTCACGCTACACCTTC. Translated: CASSLDSQASRYTF.

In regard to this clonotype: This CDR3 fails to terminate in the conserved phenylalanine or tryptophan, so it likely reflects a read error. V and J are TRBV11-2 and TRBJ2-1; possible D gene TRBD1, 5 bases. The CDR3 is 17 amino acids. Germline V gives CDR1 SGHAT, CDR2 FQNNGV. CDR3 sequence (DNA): TGTGCCAGCAGCTTAGTCCCGACAGTGAGCTCCTACACTGAGCAGTTCCTC. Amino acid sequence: CASSLVPTVSSYTEQFL.

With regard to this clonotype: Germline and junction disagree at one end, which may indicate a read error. CDR3 protein: CVSSLEETQYF. The CDR3 DNA reads as TGTGTCAGCAGTTTAGAGGAGACCCAGTACTTC. This rearrangement joins TRBV12-3 or TRBV12-4 to TRBJ2-5; no definite D call. This CDR3 has 11 residues.

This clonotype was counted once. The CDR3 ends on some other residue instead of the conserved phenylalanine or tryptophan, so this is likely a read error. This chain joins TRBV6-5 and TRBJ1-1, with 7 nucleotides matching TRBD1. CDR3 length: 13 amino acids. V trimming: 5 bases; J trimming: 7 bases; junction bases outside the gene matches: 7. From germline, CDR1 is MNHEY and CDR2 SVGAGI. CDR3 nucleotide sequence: TGTGCCAGCAGTACTACAGGGGAGGTTGAAGCTTTCTCT. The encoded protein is CASSTTGEVEAFS.

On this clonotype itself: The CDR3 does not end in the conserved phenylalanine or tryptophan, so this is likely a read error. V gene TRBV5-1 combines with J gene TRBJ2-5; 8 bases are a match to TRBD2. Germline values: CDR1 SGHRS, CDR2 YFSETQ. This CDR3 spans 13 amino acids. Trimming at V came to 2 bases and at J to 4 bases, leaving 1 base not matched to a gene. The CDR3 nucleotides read TGCGCCAGCAGCTTCACTAGCGGAGAGACCCAGTACTTA. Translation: CASSFTSGETQYL.

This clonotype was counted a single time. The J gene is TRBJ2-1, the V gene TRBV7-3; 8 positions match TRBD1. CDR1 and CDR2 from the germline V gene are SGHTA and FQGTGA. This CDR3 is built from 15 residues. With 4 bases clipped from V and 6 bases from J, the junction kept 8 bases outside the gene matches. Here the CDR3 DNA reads TGTGCCAGCAGCTACACAGGGGGAAGTGGCAATGAGCAGTTCTTC. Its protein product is CASSYTGGSGNEQFF.

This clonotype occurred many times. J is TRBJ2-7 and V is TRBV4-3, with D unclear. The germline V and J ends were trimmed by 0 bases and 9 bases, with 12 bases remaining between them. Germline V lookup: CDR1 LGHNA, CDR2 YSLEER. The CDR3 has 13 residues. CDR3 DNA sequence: TGCGCCAGCAGCCAAGATCCCGGGCTTCGGCAGTACTTC. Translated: CASSQDPGLRQYF.

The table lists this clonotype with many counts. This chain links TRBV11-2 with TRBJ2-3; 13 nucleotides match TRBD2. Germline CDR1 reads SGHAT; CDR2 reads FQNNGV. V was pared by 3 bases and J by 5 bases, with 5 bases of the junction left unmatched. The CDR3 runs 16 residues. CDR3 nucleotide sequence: TGTGCCAGCAGCTTGGGACTAGCGGGAACCGGAGATACGCAGTATTTT. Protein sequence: CASSLGLAGTGDTQYF. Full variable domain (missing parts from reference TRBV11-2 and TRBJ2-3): EAGVAQSPRYKIIEKRQSVAFWCNPISGHATLYWYQQILGQGPKLLIQFQNNGVVDDSQLPKDRFSAERLKGVDSTLKIQPAKLEDSAVYLCASSLGLAGTGDTQYFGPGTRLTVL.

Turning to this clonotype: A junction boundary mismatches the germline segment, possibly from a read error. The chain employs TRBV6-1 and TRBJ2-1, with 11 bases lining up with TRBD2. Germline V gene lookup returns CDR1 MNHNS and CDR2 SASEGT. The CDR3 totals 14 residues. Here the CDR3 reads CAIRTSGLSNELFF. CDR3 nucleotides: TGTGCCATCAGGACTAGCGGGCTGAGCAATGAGCTGTTCTTC.

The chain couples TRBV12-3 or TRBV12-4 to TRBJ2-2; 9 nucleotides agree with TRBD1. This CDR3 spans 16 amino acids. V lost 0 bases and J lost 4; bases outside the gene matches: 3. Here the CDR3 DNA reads TGTGCCAGCAGTTTAGCGGGACAGGGTTTCACCGGGGAGCTGTTTTTT. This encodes CASSLAGQGFTGELFF.

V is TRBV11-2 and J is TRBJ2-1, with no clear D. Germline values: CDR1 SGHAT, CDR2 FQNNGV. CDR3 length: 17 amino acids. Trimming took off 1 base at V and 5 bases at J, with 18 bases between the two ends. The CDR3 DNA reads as TGTGCCAGCAGCTTAGGGTCTCTACCAGGATCGCACAATGAGCAGTTCTTC. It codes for CASSLGSLPGSHNEQFF.

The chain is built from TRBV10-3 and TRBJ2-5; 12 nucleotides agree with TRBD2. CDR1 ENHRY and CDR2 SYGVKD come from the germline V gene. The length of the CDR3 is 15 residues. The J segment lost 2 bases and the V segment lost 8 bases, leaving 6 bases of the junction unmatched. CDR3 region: CAIGKTSGRQETQYF. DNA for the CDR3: TGTGCCATCGGGAAGACTAGCGGGAGACAAGAGACCCAGTACTTC.

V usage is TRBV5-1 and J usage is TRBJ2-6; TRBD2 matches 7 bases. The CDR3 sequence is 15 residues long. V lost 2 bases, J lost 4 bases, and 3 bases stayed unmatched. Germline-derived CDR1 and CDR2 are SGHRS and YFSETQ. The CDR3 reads CASSFGGTGANVLTF. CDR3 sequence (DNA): TGCGCCAGCAGCTTCGGGGGGACCGGGGCCAACGTCCTGACTTTC.

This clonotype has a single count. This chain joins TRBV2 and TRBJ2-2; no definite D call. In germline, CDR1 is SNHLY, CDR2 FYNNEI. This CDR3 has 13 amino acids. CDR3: CASGDPPPGELFF. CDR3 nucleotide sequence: TGTGCTAGTGGTGACCCCCCGCCCGGGGAGCTGTTTTTT.

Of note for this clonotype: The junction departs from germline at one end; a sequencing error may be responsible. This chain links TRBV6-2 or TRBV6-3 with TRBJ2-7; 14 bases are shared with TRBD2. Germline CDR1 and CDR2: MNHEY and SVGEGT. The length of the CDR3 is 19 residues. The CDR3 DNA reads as TGTGCCAGCAGTTACTCGAAGGTGACTAGCGGGGGGGCCCGCTACGAACAGTACTTC. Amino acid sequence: CASSYSKVTSGGARYEQYF.

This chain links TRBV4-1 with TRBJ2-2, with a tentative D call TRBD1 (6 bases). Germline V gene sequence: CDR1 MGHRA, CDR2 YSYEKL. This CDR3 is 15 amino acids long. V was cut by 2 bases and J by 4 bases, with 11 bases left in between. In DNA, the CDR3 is TGCGCCAGCAGCCAAACATGGGGGCCCACCGGGGAGCTGTTTTTT. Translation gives CASSQTWGPTGELFF.

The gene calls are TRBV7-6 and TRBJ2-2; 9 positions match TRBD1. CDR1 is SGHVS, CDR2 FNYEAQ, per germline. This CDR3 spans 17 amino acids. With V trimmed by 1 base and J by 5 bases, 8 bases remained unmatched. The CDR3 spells CASSLGPGQGITGELFF. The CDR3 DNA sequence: TGTGCCAGCAGCTTAGGTCCGGGACAGGGAATTACCGGGGAGCTGTTTTTT.

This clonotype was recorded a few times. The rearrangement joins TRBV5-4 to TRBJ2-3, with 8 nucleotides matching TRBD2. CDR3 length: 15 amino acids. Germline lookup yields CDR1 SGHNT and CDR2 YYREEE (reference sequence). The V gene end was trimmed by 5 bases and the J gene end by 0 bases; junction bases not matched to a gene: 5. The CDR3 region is CASSPSGLSTDTQYF. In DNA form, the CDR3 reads TGTGCCAGCAGTCCTAGCGGGTTGAGCACAGATACGCAGTATTTT.

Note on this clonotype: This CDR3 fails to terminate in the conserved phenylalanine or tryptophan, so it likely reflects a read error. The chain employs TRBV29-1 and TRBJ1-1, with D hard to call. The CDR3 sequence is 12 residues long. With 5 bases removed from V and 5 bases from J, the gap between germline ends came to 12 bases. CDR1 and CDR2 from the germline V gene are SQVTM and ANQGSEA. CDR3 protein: CSVNDGKTEAFS. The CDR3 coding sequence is TGCAGCGTTAATGACGGGAAGACTGAAGCTTTCTCT.

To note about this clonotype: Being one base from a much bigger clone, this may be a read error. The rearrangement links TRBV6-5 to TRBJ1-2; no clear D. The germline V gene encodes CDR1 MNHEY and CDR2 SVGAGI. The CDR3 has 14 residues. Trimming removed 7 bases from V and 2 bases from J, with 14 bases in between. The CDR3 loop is CASIWAGSNYGYTF. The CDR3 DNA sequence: TGTGCCAGCATTTGGGCCGGATCAAACTATGGCTACACCTTC.

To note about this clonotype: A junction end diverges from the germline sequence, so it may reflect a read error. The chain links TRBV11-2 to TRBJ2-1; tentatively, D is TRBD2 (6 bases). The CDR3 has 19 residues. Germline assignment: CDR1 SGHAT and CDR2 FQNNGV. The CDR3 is CVSSNHPVVRDSRYNEQFF. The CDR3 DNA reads TGTGTCAGCAGCAATCATCCCGTAGTCCGGGACTCGAGATACAATGAGCAGTTCTTC.

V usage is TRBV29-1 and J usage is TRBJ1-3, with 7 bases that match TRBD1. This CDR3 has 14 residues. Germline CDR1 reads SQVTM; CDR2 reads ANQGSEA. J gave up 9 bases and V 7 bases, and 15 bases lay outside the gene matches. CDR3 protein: CSAIFRVTGPTIYF. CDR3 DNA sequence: TGCAGCGCTATATTCCGGGTGACAGGGCCCACCATATATTTT.

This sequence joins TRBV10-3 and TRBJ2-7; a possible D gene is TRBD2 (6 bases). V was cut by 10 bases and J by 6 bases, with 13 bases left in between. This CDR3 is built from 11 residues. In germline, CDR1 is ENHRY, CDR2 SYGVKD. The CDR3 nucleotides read TGTGCCAGCCAAATGGGAGGCGAGCAGTACTTC. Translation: CASQMGGEQYF.

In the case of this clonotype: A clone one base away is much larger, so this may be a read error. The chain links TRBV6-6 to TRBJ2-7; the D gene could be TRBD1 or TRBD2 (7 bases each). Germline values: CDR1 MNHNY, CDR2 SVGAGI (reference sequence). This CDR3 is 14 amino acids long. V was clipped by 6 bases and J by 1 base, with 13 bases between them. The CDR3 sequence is CASRREGASYEQYF. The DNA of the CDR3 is TGTGCCAGCAGGAGGGAGGGGGCGTCCTACGAGCAGTACTTC.

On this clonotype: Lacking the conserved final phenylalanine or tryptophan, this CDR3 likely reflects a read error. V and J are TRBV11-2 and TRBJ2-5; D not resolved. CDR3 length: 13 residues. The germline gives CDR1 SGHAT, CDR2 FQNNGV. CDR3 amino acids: CVSSLMSIETQYS. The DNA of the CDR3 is TGTGTCAGCAGCTTGATGAGTATAGAGACCCAGTACTCC.

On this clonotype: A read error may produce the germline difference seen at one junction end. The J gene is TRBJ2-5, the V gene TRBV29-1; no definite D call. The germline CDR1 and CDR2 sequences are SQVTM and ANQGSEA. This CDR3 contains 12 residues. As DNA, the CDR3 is TGCAGTGTTGGAGAGATTAAAGAGACCCAGTACTTC. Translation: CSVGEIKETQYF.

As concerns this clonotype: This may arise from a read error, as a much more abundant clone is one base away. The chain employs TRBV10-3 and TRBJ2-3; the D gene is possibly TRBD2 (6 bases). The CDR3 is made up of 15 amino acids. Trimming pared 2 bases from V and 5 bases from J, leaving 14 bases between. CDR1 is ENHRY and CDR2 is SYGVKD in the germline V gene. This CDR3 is CAISERGKGIDTQYF. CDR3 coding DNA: TGTGCCATCAGTGAGCGCGGGAAGGGCATAGATACGCAGTATTTT.